The entry that follows covers one T cell receptor beta chain sequence. Its antigen is unknown. No base qualities exist here, and no much larger clone lies one base off it. This entry is derived from a study of shared clonotypes between healthy human individuals (TCRdb year 2020). For context, the study as a whole: Three men and two women, aged 18 to 49 years, made up the cohort. Per donor, three plates each were used for CD4 naive and CD4 memory, two for CD8 naive, and one for CD8 memory. To estimate repertoire size and how much clonotype sharing occurs between individuals, the study deeply sequenced the blood TCR repertoires of five healthy adults. To increase sequencing depth and limit assay-specific biases, different laboratories used diverse techniques to prepare libraries and sequence TCR repertoires. Per donor, leukapheresis produced somewhere between about 0.8 and 9 billion PBMCs.

The V end loses 6 bases and the J end loses 6 bases, and a stretch of 18 bases separates them. Looking up the germline V gene yields CDR1 SNHLY and CDR2 FYNNEI. The CDR3 measures 15 amino acids from cysteine to phenylalanine. Only the CDR3 portion is preserved as DNA: 45 bases, with reading frame beginning at the first base. Results and caveats for the whole study, not just this receptor: Naive subsets generally had larger estimated clonotype richness than memory subsets did. Compared with non-shared clonotypes, the clonotypes found in all four sorted-subset donors had higher generation probabilities. Because the study included only a small number of donors, the genetic and exposure-history diversity represented was limited. Across a handful of donors, 5% to 6% of naive CD4, approximately 4% of naive CD8, around 2.5% of memory CD4, and over 0.35% of memory CD8 clonotypes were shared. Only blood was sampled, and tissue TCR repertoires likely differ from those in blood. Pairwise subsampling indicated that sequencing depth was expected to affect the degree of clonotype sharing among donors. Rarefaction of sorted-subset datasets indicated incomplete sequencing despite the large sequencing depth.

Healthy HIV-negative adults with no recently reported acute infections or vaccinations were included as donors. All donors were Caucasian adults living in Nashville, Tennessee, USA. CD4+ T cells were enriched by magnetic negative selection; naive cells were then positively selected on CD45RA, and the negative fraction formed the memory subset. Blood was obtained by leukapheresis, after which PBMCs were separated by Ficoll-Histopaque density gradient centrifugation and cryopreserved in liquid nitrogen vapor phase. Purity and quantity of every magnetically sorted T cell population were checked by analytical flow cytometry. Genomic DNA was isolated from each sorted fraction and quantified by UV absorbance on a Nanodrop 2000c. Using the deep immunoSEQ assay, multiplex PCR amplified TCR CDR3 regions from genomic DNA. For each cell subset, the extracted genomic DNA was distributed evenly across all wells of several immunoSEQ 96-well plates, and each plate served as one replicate. For sorted subsets, approximately 200 ng of genomic DNA, equivalent to roughly 33,000 T cell genomes, went into each replicate PCR. The purified libraries were quantified using a Qubit 3.0 fluorometer, sized with a Bioanalyzer 2100, and then quantified again using the KAPA Library Quantification kit. A separate single-read 150-cycle Illumina NextSeq 550 flow cell was used to sequence each immunoSEQ 96-well plate. The authors' pipeline ran thus. The immunoSEQ output contained only junctional sequences without quality scores, so filtering could not match that applied to full-length reads. To assign V/J genes and CDR3, sequences were annotated using PyIR, a Python wrapper for IgBLAST v1.9, with IMGT germline references. Any read was removed if the V/J assignment was weak (E-value above 1e-6), the CDR3 was missing, or the read contained stop codons, out-of-frame junctions, or ambiguous translated residues. V3J clonotypes were defined as sequences sharing an identical inferred V gene, J gene, and CDR3 amino acid sequence. Percentage overlap between repertoires was computed as shared unique clonotypes divided by the size of the smaller repertoire. Three approaches were used to assess repertoire richness: RTK rarefaction, the Chao1 estimator, and Recon v2.1 estimates of unobserved clonotypes. For all TCRbeta clonotypes obtained by the gDNA method from a few donors, generation probabilities were computed with OLGA. TCRdb holds this immuneACCESS table with in-frame rearrangements only. Some clones are missing; in checked studies, unresolved V genes explain under half, and the rest has no known cause. Clone size and the V and J calls come from that table; the DNA yielded D and trimming. A total of a few million clones appear in this sample, approximately 94% of them only once. Clones ranked in the top ten supply 0.1% to 0.15% of the sample.

This TCR was sampled from a man between 18 and 35 years old in good health. The chain couples TRBV2 to TRBJ1-5, with a tentative D gene TRBD1 over 6 matching bases. The sample consisted of naive CD4+ T cells sorted from blood. The cell subset or site label corresponds to: CD45RA+ positively selected. The CDR3 has the sequence CASREKQGSVQPQHF. The nucleotides are TGTGCCAGCAGGGAAAAACAGGGTTCGGTTCAGCCCCAGCATTTT.